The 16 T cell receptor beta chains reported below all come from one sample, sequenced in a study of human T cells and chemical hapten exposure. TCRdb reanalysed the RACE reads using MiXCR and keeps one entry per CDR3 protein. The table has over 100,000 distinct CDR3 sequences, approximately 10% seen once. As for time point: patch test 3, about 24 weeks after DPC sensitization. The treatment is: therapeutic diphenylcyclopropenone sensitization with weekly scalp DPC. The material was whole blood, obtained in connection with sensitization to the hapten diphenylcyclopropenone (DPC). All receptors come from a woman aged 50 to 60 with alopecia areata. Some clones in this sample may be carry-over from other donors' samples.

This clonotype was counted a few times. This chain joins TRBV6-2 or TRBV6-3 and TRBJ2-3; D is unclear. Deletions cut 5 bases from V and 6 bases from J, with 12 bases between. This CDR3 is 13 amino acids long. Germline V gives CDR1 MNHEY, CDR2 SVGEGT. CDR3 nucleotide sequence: TGTGCCAGCAGTCTGGCGCTATTGGATACGCAGTATTTT. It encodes CASSLALLDTQYF.

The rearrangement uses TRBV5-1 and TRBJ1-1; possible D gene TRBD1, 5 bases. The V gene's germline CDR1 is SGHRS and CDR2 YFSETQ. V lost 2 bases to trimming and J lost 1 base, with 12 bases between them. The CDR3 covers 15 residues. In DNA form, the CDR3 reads TGCGCCAGCAGCTTTTCAGGGTCGAGGAACACTGAAGCTTTCTTT. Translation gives CASSFSGSRNTEAFF.

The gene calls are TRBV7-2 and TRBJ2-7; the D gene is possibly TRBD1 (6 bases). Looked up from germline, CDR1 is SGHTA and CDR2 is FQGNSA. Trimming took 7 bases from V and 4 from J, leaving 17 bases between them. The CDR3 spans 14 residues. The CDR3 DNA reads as TGTGCCAGCAAACCGGGACACCATAATTACGAGCAGTACTTC. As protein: CASKPGHHNYEQYF. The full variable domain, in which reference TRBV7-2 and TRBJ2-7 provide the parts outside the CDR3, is GAGVSQSPSNKVTEKGKDVELRCDPISGHTALYWYRQSLGQGLEFLIYFQGNSAPDKSGLPSDRFSAERTGGSVSTLTIQRTQQEDSAVYLCASKPGHHNYEQYFGPGTRLTVT.

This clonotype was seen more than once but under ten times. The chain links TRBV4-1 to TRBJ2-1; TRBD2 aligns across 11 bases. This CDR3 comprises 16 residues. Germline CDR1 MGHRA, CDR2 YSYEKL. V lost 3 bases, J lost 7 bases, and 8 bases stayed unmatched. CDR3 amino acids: CASSQVAGGPLNEQFF. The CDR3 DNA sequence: TGCGCCAGCAGCCAGGTAGCGGGAGGGCCTTTAAATGAGCAGTTCTTC.

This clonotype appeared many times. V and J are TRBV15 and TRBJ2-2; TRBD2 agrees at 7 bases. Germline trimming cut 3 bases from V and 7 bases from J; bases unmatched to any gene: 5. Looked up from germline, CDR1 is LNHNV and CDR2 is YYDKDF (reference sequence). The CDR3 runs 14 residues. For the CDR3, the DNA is TGTGCCACCAGCAGGCGGGGGTCTGGCGGGGAGCTGTTTTTT. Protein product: CATSRRGSGGELFF.

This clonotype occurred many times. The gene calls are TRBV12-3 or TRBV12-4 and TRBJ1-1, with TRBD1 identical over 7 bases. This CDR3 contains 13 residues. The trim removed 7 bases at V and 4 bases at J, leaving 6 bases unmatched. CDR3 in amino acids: CASKKTGSTEAFF. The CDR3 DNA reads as TGTGCCAGCAAAAAGACAGGGAGCACTGAAGCTTTCTTT.

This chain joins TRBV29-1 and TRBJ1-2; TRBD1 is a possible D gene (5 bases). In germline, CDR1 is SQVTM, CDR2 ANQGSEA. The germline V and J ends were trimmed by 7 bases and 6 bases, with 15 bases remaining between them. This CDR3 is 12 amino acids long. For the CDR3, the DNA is TGCAGCGCCTCGAGAGGGGTGGATGGCTACACCTTC. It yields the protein CSASRGVDGYTF.

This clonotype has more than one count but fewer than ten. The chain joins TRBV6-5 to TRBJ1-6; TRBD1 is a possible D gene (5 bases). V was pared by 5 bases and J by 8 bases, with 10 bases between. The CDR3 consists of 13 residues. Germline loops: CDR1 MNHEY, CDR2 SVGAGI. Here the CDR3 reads CASSQGVHSPLHF. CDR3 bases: TGTGCCAGCAGTCAGGGTGTTCATTCACCCCTCCACTTT.

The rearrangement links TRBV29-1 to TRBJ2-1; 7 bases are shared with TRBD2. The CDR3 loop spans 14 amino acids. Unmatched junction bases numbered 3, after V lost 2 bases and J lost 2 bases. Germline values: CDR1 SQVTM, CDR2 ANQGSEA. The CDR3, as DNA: TGCAGCGTTGAACAAGCGGGAACCTACAATGAGCAGTTCTTC. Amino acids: CSVEQAGTYNEQFF.

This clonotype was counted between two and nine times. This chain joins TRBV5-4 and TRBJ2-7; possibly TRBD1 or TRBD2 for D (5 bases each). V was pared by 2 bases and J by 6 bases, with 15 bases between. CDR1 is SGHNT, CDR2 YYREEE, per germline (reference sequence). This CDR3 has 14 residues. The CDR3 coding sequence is TGTGCCAGCAGCTTCCGGGACGGCCACCTCGAGCAGTACTTC. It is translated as CASSFRDGHLEQYF.

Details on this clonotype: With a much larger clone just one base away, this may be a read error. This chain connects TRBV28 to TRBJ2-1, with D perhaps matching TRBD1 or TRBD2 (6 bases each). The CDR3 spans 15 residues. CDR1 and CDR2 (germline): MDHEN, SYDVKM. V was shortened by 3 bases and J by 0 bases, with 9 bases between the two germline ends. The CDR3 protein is CASSLGGLSYNEQFF. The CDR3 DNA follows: TGTGCCAGCAGTTTGGGGGGCCTCTCCTACAATGAGCAGTTCTTC.

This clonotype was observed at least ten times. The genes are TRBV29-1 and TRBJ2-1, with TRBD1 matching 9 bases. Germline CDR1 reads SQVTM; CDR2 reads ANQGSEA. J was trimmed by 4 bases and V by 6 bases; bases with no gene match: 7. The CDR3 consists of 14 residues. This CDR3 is CSVTGTGSYNEQFF. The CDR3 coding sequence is TGCAGCGTGACCGGGACAGGGTCTTACAATGAGCAGTTCTTC.

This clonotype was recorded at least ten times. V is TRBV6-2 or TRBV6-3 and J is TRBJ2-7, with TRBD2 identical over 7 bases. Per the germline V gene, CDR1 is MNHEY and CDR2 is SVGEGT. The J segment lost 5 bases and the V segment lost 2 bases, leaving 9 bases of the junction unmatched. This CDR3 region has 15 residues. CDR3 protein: CASSYAESSGDEQYF. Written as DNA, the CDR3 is TGTGCCAGCAGTTACGCAGAATCTAGCGGAGACGAGCAGTACTTC.

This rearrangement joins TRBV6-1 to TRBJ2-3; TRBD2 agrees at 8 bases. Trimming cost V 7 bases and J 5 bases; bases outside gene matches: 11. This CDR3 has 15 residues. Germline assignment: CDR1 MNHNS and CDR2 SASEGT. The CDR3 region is CASTPPGLGGDTQYF. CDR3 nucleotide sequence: TGTGCCAGCACCCCACCGGGACTAGGGGGAGATACGCAGTATTTT.

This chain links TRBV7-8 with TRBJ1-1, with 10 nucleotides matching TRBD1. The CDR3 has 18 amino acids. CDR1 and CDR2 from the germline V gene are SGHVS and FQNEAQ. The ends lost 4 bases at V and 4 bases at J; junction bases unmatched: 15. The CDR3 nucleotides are TGTGCCAGCAGCTCAAGATATGCCGGGACAGGGGATATCACTGAAGCTTTCTTT. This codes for CASSSRYAGTGDITEAFF.

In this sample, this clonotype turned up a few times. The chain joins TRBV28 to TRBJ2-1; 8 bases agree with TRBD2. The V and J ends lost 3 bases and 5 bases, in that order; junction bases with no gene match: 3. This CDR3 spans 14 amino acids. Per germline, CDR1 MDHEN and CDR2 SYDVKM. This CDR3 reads CASSFLAGNNEQFF. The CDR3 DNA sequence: TGTGCCAGCAGTTTTCTAGCGGGCAACAATGAGCAGTTCTTC.